The 30 T cell receptor beta chains given below trace back to one sample, sequenced in a study of shared clonotypes between healthy human individuals. Clones were read by immunoSEQ multiplex PCR, and TCRdb kept only the in-frame ones, dropping some. The sample includes 2,500,000 or so clones, 85% to 95% of them seen just once. The sample taken for sequencing was naive CD4+ T cells from PBMCs. Stated subset: CD45RA+ positively selected. The receptors were sampled from a man aged 18 to 29 in good health. Some clones in this sample may be carry-over from other donors' samples.

The CDR3 loop is CASKLLAGPDEQYF. The CDR3 DNA follows: TGTGCCAGCAAATTACTAGCGGGACCGGACGAGCAGTACTTC. The V call is TRBV5-4, the J call TRBJ2-7, with 10 nucleotides matching TRBD2. The CDR3 spans 14 residues. Per the germline V gene, CDR1 is SGHNT and CDR2 is YYREEE (reference sequence). The V gene end was trimmed by 6 bases and the J gene end by 5 bases; junction bases not matched to a gene: 8.

V usage is TRBV5-6 and J usage is TRBJ1-2; no reliable D call. CDR1 is SGHDT, CDR2 YYEEEE, per germline. Trimming left V 3 bases short and J 8 bases short, with 14 bases between. The CDR3 sequence is 13 residues long. CDR3 loop: CASSSRVAWGYTF. CDR3 DNA: TGTGCCAGCAGCTCGAGGGTTGCTTGGGGCTACACCTTC.

This rearrangement joins TRBV28 to TRBJ1-5, with D possibly TRBD1 on 5 matching bases. Germline CDR1 MDHEN, CDR2 SYDVKM. This CDR3 contains 16 residues. Trimming stripped 3 bases from V and 0 bases from J, with 12 bases between. The CDR3 nucleotides are TGTGCCAGCAGTTTGCGACAGCCGTATAGCAATCAGCCCCAGCATTTT. Protein sequence: CASSLRQPYSNQPQHF.

The chain has TRBV30 and TRBJ2-5; D gene ambiguous. Germline CDR1 and CDR2: GTSNPN and SVGIG (reference sequence). This CDR3 has 13 residues. The V end lost 2 bases, the J end lost 1 base, and 8 bases lay between the germline ends. The chain's CDR3 is CAWSRSSQETQYF. The CDR3 nucleotides are TGTGCCTGGAGTCGGAGCAGCCAAGAGACCCAGTACTTC. The complete variable domain, with remaining parts taken from reference TRBV30 and TRBJ2-5, reads SQTIHQWPATLVQPVGSPLSLECTVEGTSNPNLYWYRQAAGRGLQLLFYSVGIGQISSEVPQNLSASRPQDRQFILSSKKLLLSDSGFYLCAWSRSSQETQYFGPGTRLLVL.

V gene TRBV29-1 combines with J gene TRBJ2-3; D gene uncertain. Between the trimmed V and J ends, which lost 6 bases and 1 base, there was a span of 11 bases. The length of the CDR3 is 13 residues. From germline, CDR1 is SQVTM and CDR2 ANQGSEA. The CDR3 DNA reads TGCAGCGTGGTCTTTGGGGGCACAGATACGCAGTATTTT. Its translation is CSVVFGGTDTQYF.

As to this clone: This sample also contains other DNA sequences that code for the same CDR3. The chain joins TRBV7-9 to TRBJ2-1, with TRBD2 identical over 8 bases. CDR3 size: 17 residues. V lost 5 bases and J lost 0; bases outside the gene matches: 9. Germline V gene lookup returns CDR1 SEHNR and CDR2 FQNEAQ (reference sequence). CDR3 sequence reads: CASSPRGGGSSYNEQFF. In DNA, the CDR3 is TGTGCCAGCAGCCCTCGGGGGGGCGGGAGCTCCTACAATGAGCAGTTCTTC.

This chain uses TRBV7-9 with TRBJ1-1; D not resolved. This CDR3 spans 14 amino acids. V lost 3 bases and J lost 0, with 8 bases in between. In germline, CDR1 is SEHNR, CDR2 FQNEAQ (reference sequence). The CDR3, as DNA: TGTGCCAGCAGCTTTAATACGATGAACACTGAAGCTTTCTTT. Translation gives CASSFNTMNTEAFF. Full variable domain (missing parts from reference TRBV7-9 and TRBJ1-1): DTGVSQNPRHKITKRGQNVTFRCDPISEHNRLYWYRQTLGQGPEFLTYFQNEAQLEKSRLLSDRFSAERPKGSFSTLEIQRTEQGDSAMYLCASSFNTMNTEAFFGQGTRLTVV.

The chain combines TRBV4-3 with TRBJ2-1; 7 bases line up with TRBD1. The length of the CDR3 is 19 residues. The germline V gene encodes CDR1 LGHNA and CDR2 YSLEER. Trimming took 2 bases from V and 7 from J; bases not matched to a gene: 20. The CDR3 nucleotides read TGCGCCAGCAGCCAACTCACGACCGGATACAGGGGTGTGGGAAATGAGCAGTTCTTC. Translation gives CASSQLTTGYRGVGNEQFF.

The CDR3 coding sequence is TGCGCCAGCAGCCCTAGACAGGTACACACAGATACGCAGTATTTT. This sequence encodes CASSPRQVHTDTQYF. This chain uses TRBV4-3 with TRBJ2-3; a possible D gene is TRBD1 (6 bases). Germline V gene data show CDR1 as LGHNA and CDR2 as YSLEER. Trimming took 4 bases from V and 2 from J, leaving 13 bases between them. CDR3 length: 15 residues.

The chain couples TRBV7-8 to TRBJ2-7; 7 bases map to TRBD2. The CDR3 contains 15 residues. Germline trimming cut 0 bases from V and 5 bases from J; bases unmatched to any gene: 7. Germline V gene data show CDR1 as SGHVS and CDR2 as FQNEAQ. CDR3 loop: CASSLAGSGVNEQYF. CDR3 nucleotides: TGTGCCAGCAGCTTAGCGGGCAGCGGGGTGAACGAGCAGTACTTC.

The CDR3 DNA reads as TGTGCCTGGGCTAGCGGAGGGGAGACCCAGTACTTC. As protein: CAWASGGETQYF. J is TRBJ2-5 and V is TRBV30; 7 nucleotides match TRBD2. Germline V CDR1 and CDR2: GTSNPN, SVGIG (reference sequence). The CDR3 consists of 12 residues. V lost 5 bases and J lost 5; bases outside the gene matches: 5.

The rearrangement uses TRBV29-1 and TRBJ2-1, with 8 bases identical to TRBD2. The CDR3 is 13 residues long. Germline CDR1 and CDR2: SQVTM and ANQGSEA. The ends lost 7 bases at V and 8 bases at J; junction bases unmatched: 10. The CDR3, as DNA: TGCAGCGCCCTTAGCGGGAAAAGAGATGAGCAGTTCTTC. Translation gives CSALSGKRDEQFF.

The gene calls are TRBV7-9 and TRBJ2-6; 11 bases align to TRBD2. Germline V gene data show CDR1 as SEHNR and CDR2 as FQNEAQ (reference sequence). CDR3 length: 18 residues. V gave up 4 bases and J gave up 4 bases; unmatched junction bases: 9. CDR3 in DNA: TGTGCCAGCAGCTCACATAGCGGGAGGGCCAAAGGGGCCAACGTCCTGACTTTC. It yields the protein CASSSHSGRAKGANVLTF.

This sequence joins TRBV5-1 and TRBJ2-7; 14 bases agree with TRBD2. The CDR3 is made up of 17 amino acids. V dropped 2 bases and J dropped 3; count of bases not matched to a gene: 7. CDR1 and CDR2 from the germline V gene are SGHRS and YFSETQ. This CDR3 is CASSFGLAGGFSYEQYF. DNA of the CDR3: TGCGCCAGCAGCTTTGGACTAGCGGGAGGTTTCAGCTACGAGCAGTACTTC.

This clone has only a few counts. The rearrangement links TRBV13 to TRBJ1-1; possibly TRBD1 for D (6 bases). Trimming left V 5 bases short and J 1 base short, with 11 bases between. The CDR3 runs 14 residues. Germline V gene sequence: CDR1 PRHDT, CDR2 FYEKMQ (reference sequence). The DNA for the CDR3 is TGTGCCAGCAGCCGACAGGCCGCGAACACTGAAGCTTTCTTT. Protein sequence: CASSRQAANTEAFF.

The rearrangement uses TRBV5-5 and TRBJ2-7, with TRBD1 as a possible D gene (6 bases). This CDR3 is built from 13 residues. With 4 bases removed from V and 4 bases from J, the gap between germline ends came to 12 bases. CDR1 SGHKS and CDR2 YYEKEE come from the germline V gene (reference sequence). The CDR3 region has the DNA TGTGCCAGCAGCCGGGACACTAAATACGAGCAGTACTTC. Translation gives CASSRDTKYEQYF.

The chain recombines TRBV6-6 with TRBJ1-2, with a tentative D call TRBD1 (6 bases). CDR1 MNHNY and CDR2 SVGAGI come from the germline V gene (reference sequence). Trimming shortened V by 5 bases and J by 4 bases, and 11 bases separated the two germline ends. CDR3 length equals 13 residues. CDR3 amino acids: CASSPQGPYGYTF. The CDR3 nucleotides read TGTGCCAGCAGTCCTCAGGGGCCCTATGGCTACACCTTC.

The J gene is TRBJ1-5, the V gene TRBV28, with 10 bases lining up with TRBD1. The CDR3 spans 16 residues. Looked up from germline, CDR1 is MDHEN and CDR2 is SYDVKM. V lost 3 bases to trimming and J lost 7 bases; unmatched junction nucleotides: 9. The CDR3 coding sequence is TGTGCCAGCAGTTTTATACCGGGGACAGGGGAGCAGCCCCAGCATTTT. Its translation: CASSFIPGTGEQPQHF. Full variable domain (rest looked up from reference TRBV28 and TRBJ1-5): DVKVTQSSRYLVKRTGEKVFLECVQDMDHENMFWYRQDPGLGLRLIYFSYDVKMKEKGDIPEGYSVSREKKERFSLILESASTNQTSMYLCASSFIPGTGEQPQHFGDGTRLSIL.

The count of this clone is one. V and J are TRBV28 and TRBJ2-3; D is uncertain. The CDR3 consists of 11 residues. CDR1 MDHEN and CDR2 SYDVKM come from the germline V gene. V lost 10 bases to trimming and J lost 3 bases, with 8 bases between them. As DNA, the CDR3 is TGTGCCACCCGGCGAACAGATACGCAGTATTTT. It is translated as CATRRTDTQYF.

The chain joins TRBV7-2 to TRBJ2-1; a possible D gene is TRBD2 (6 bases). CDR3 length: 13 residues. V lost 5 bases to trimming and J lost 13 bases, with 18 bases between them. Germline CDR1 is SGHTA and CDR2 is FQGNSA. Here the CDR3 reads CASSNGLTAKQFF. In nucleotides, the CDR3 is TGTGCCAGCAGCAATGGACTAACCGCGAAACAGTTCTTC.

This chain connects TRBV6-1 to TRBJ1-2; no clear D gene. Looked up from germline, CDR1 is MNHNS and CDR2 is SASEGT. Deletions cut 4 bases from V and 3 bases from J, with 9 bases between. The CDR3 loop spans 13 amino acids. CDR3 protein: CASSVNRYYGYTF. DNA for the CDR3: TGTGCCAGCAGTGTTAACAGATACTATGGCTACACCTTC.

This sequence joins TRBV21-1 and TRBJ2-1; TRBD1 was called by the table and not checked on the DNA. TRBV21-1 is deemed a pseudogene. The CDR3 loop spans 16 amino acids. The chain's CDR3 is CASSGGGTGAYNEQFF. CDR3 bases: TGTGCCAGCTCCGGAGGCGGGACAGGGGCCTACAATGAGCAGTTCTTC.

This chain connects TRBV5-1 to TRBJ2-6, with D perhaps being TRBD1 or TRBD2 (5 bases each). The germline CDR1 and CDR2 sequences are SGHRS and YFSETQ. Trimming left V 7 bases short and J 4 bases short, with 21 bases between. CDR3 size: 17 residues. Written as DNA, the CDR3 is TGCGCCAGCGCTTCCGACCCGATGGGGACCGGGGCCAACGTCCTGACTTTC. Translating gives CASASDPMGTGANVLTF.

Only a few counts were recorded for this clone. V and J are TRBV4-1 and TRBJ2-3; no reliable D call. CDR1 is MGHRA and CDR2 is YSYEKL in the germline V gene. V lost 0 bases, J lost 2 bases, and 6 bases lay in between. This CDR3 has 14 residues. For the CDR3, the DNA is TGCGCCAGCAGCCAAGATGCGGTCACAGATACGCAGTATTTT. Its translation: CASSQDAVTDTQYF.

This chain uses TRBV19 with TRBJ1-1; D is possibly TRBD1 (6 bases). Germline CDR1 and CDR2: LNHDA and SQIVND (reference sequence). Trimming took 6 bases from V and 1 from J, leaving 12 bases between them. The CDR3 runs to 14 residues. CDR3 nucleotides: TGTGCCAGTAGGATTACGACAGGGAACACTGAAGCTTTCTTT. It specifies CASRITTGNTEAFF.

The chain has TRBV28 and TRBJ2-3; possible D gene TRBD2, 5 bases. This CDR3 comprises 14 residues. V lost 3 bases and J lost 7, with 14 bases in between. Germline V gene sequence: CDR1 MDHEN, CDR2 SYDVKM. The CDR3 nucleotides are TGTGCCAGCAGTTTCGGCCGGGGTGTTTATACGCAGTATTTT. Residues: CASSFGRGVYTQYF.

This chain uses TRBV6-1 with TRBJ1-5; D not resolved. There are 15 residues in the CDR3. Between the trimmed V and J ends, which lost 4 bases and 1 base, there was a span of 11 bases. Germline V lookup: CDR1 MNHNS, CDR2 SASEGT. The chain's CDR3 is CASSGTPVSNQPQHF. The CDR3 DNA follows: TGTGCCAGCAGTGGGACGCCAGTCAGCAATCAGCCCCAGCATTTT.

As DNA, the CDR3 is TGTGCCAGCAGTTTTACTAGCGGTATCAGCTCCTACAATGAGCAGTTCTTC. As protein: CASSFTSGISSYNEQFF. The V call is TRBV28, the J call TRBJ2-1, with 8 bases matching TRBD2. The germline CDR1 and CDR2 sequences are MDHEN and SYDVKM. This CDR3 region has 17 residues. V was clipped by 3 bases and J by 0 bases; unmatched bases: 7.

V and J are TRBV5-1 and TRBJ2-3; D is ambiguous. The CDR3 is 15 amino acids. The germline V and J ends were trimmed by 0 bases and 2 bases, with 10 bases remaining between them. The V gene's germline CDR1 is SGHRS and CDR2 YFSETQ. In nucleotides, the CDR3 is TGCGCCAGCAGCTTGGATGTAGGTCACACAGATACGCAGTATTTT. Its translation: CASSLDVGHTDTQYF.

The chain couples TRBV6-5 to TRBJ2-7, with no clear D. CDR1 and CDR2 from the germline V gene are MNHEY and SVGAGI. This CDR3 region has 8 residues. Trimming cost V 11 bases and J 3 bases, with 2 bases left between them. DNA for the CDR3: TGTGCCGACTACGAGCAGTACTTC. This encodes CADYEQYF.